The 8 T cell receptor beta chains reported below all come from one sample, sequenced in a study of response to subunit inactivated influenza vaccine. TCRdb re-called the RT-PCR reads with MiXCR, one entry per CDR3 protein. This table has a few hundred thousand distinct CDR3 sequences, about a fifth appearing once. Sequences were derived from PBMCs from blood, sampled approximately 20 months after vaccination. These receptor sequences come from a man between 50 and 70 years old who received an inactivated influenza vaccine.

This clonotype was observed many times. CDR3 DNA: TGTGCCAGCAGTTCGGGACCACTCTCTGGAAACACCATATATTTT. Its translation: CASSSGPLSGNTIYF. The rearrangement joins TRBV12-3 or TRBV12-4 to TRBJ1-3, with a weak D call TRBD1 (5 bases). The germline V and J ends were trimmed by 4 bases and 0 bases, with 10 bases remaining between them. The CDR3 runs to 15 residues.

This clonotype was seen only a few times. The chain uses TRBV10-3 and TRBJ2-5; either TRBD1 or TRBD2 may supply D (5 bases each). This CDR3 comprises 16 residues. V was pared by 6 bases and J by 4 bases, with 21 bases between. Germline values: CDR1 ENHRY, CDR2 SYGVKD. In DNA, the CDR3 is TGTGCCATCAGCCCAGGGACCGGGGCAGCGTTAGAGACCCAGTACTTC. Translating it yields CAISPGTGAALETQYF.

This clonotype was seen at least ten times. The rearrangement links TRBV10-3 to TRBJ1-2, with D tentatively TRBD1 (6 bases). CDR3 size: 13 residues. V lost 10 bases to trimming and J lost 2 bases, with 14 bases between them. Germline assignment: CDR1 ENHRY and CDR2 SYGVKD. The CDR3 loop reads CATQRQDNYGYTF. As DNA, the CDR3 is TGTGCCACTCAAAGACAGGACAACTATGGCTACACCTTC.

This clonotype has a single count. The gene calls are TRBV6-2 or TRBV6-3 and TRBJ2-3, with a possible D match to TRBD2 (6 bases). V was trimmed by 1 base and J by 1 base, leaving 12 bases between them. Germline loops: CDR1 MNHEY, CDR2 SVGEGT. The CDR3 loop spans 16 amino acids. CDR3 sequence: CASSYWGSGRTDTQYF. In DNA form, the CDR3 reads TGTGCCAGCAGTTACTGGGGTAGCGGCCGCACAGATACGCAGTATTTT.

V is TRBV12-3 or TRBV12-4 and J is TRBJ2-1, with 7 bases fitting TRBD2. The CDR3 covers 16 residues. J gave up 7 bases and V 1 base, and 10 bases lay outside the gene matches. DNA for the CDR3: TGTGCCAGCAGTTTAGAGACTAGCTCCCCTTCGAATGAGCAGTTCTTC. Its protein product is CASSLETSSPSNEQFF.

In this sample, this clonotype turned up a few times. The chain employs TRBV7-6 and TRBJ2-7; TRBD2 matches at 13 bases. Germline V gene sequence: CDR1 SGHVS, CDR2 FNYEAQ. The CDR3 runs to 15 residues. With V trimmed by 4 bases and J by 2 bases, 2 bases remained unmatched. The CDR3 loop is CASSYGTSGAYEQYF. The CDR3 DNA sequence: TGTGCCAGCAGCTATGGGACTAGCGGGGCCTACGAGCAGTACTTC.

This clonotype was picked up a small number of times. The genes are TRBV20-1 and TRBJ1-4, with unresolved D. The CDR3 has 15 amino acids. Germline lookup yields CDR1 DFQATT and CDR2 SNEGSKA (reference sequence). V was cut by 3 bases and J by 4 bases, with 15 bases left in between. As DNA, the CDR3 is TGCAGTGCTAGGAATTCGAGGGCCGATAATGAAAAACTGTTTTTT. Residues: CSARNSRADNEKLFF.

As DNA, the CDR3 is TGTGCCAGTTGGGGCGGCGGGGAGCTGTTTTTT. Translating gives CASWGGGELFF. V gene TRBV25-1 combines with J gene TRBJ2-2, with a tentative D call TRBD1 (5 bases). This CDR3 region has 11 residues. Germline values: CDR1 MGHDK, CDR2 SYGVNS. Trimming took 9 bases from V and 7 from J, leaving 9 bases between them.